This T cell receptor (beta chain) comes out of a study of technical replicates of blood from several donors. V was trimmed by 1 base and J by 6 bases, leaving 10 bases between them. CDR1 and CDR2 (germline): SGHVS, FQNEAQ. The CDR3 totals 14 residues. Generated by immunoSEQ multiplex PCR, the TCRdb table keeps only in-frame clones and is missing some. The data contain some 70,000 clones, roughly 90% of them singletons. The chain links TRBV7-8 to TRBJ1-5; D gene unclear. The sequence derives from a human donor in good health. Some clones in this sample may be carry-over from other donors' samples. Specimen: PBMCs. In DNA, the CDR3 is TGTGCCAGCAGCTTAGAAGGAGCGCGTCAGCCCCAGCATTTT. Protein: CASSLEGARQPQHF. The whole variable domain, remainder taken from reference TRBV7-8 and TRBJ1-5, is GAGVSQSPRYKVAKRGQDVALRCDPISGHVSLFWYQQALGQGPEFLTYFQNEAQLDKSGLPSDRFFAERPEGSVSTLKIQRTQQEDSAVYLCASSLEGARQPQHFGDGTRLSIL.